This note documents a single TCR beta chain sequence. The antigen remains undetermined. These data originate in a study of read filtering for tumor transcriptome and immune sequencing. On the study more broadly: Revised staging placed under ten patients in R-ISS I, 15 to 20 in II, more than 5 in III. Whole-study findings and limits: Roughly 80% of IR-seq clonotypes had one read, totaling around 4% of reads; RNA-seq: approximately 75% and 45%.

The library was built from 400 to 500 ng RNA with molecular barcoded adaptors for alpha/delta and beta/gamma chains. TCRdb re-analysed the reads in MiXCR, keeping a single row per CDR3 protein. The sample lists roughly 25,000 distinct CDR3 sequences; under 25% were seen once. V lost 5 bases and J lost 7; bases outside the gene matches: 4. Germline CDR1 is SEHNR and CDR2 is FQNEAQ (reference sequence). The CDR3 sequence is 12 residues long. This TCR came from a donor at least 40 years old with multiple myeloma. Sequenced: a population of CD138-negative cells sorted from bone marrow. The rearrangement joins TRBV7-9 to TRBJ2-7, with 8 bases fitting TRBD2. The CDR3 region has the DNA TGTGCCAGCAGCCCCGGGGGGGTGGAGCAGTACTTC. It translates to CASSPGGVEQYF.